Listed below are T cell receptor beta chains from one sample, sequenced in a study of T cells expressing NK-cell markers. TCRdb re-called the 5' RACE reads; every CDR3 protein appears as one record, without DNA. The sample table includes 450,000 to 600,000 distinct CDR3 sequences. Sequencing used blood T cells: a sorted CD56 or NKG2C T cell subset, CD4+ or CD8+ T cells, or bulk PBMC T cells (not recorded which). These TCRs come from a man between 18 and 29 years old in good health. The CDR3 runs from the conserved cysteine through the conserved F or W.

J gene	CDR3 length	V gene	CDR3 protein
TRBJ2-1	17	TRBV7-2	CASSARPRTSGGREQFF
TRBJ2-1	13	TRBV27	CASSRLVEWEQFF
TRBJ2-3	16	TRBV27	CATWFVTPGGTDTQYF
TRBJ2-3	17	TRBV4-2	CASSPSLAGGPEDTQYF
TRBJ1-3	15	TRBV6-1	CASATRGDSGNTIYF
TRBJ1-1	12	TRBV5-1	CASSPEGFEAFF
TRBJ2-7	14	TRBV12-3/TRBV12-4	CASSFGDAYYEQYF
TRBJ2-2	16	TRBV13	CASRQNSGRTSGELFF
TRBJ2-1	18	TRBV11-2	CASSLEGWREEAYNEQFF
TRBJ1-6	13	TRBV12-3/TRBV12-4	CASSLAQNSPLHF
TRBJ2-2	14	TRBV5-1	CASSFRPDTGELFF
TRBJ1-2	14	TRBV12-3/TRBV12-4	CASSHTGTPAGYTF
TRBJ2-1	12	TRBV6-6	CATGLPFDEQFF
TRBJ2-2	15	TRBV5-6	CASSLHGRSDGELFF
TRBJ1-1	13	TRBV20-1	CSATFGQGTEAFF
TRBJ2-1	16	TRBV6-1	CASSLLAWSSYNEQFF
TRBJ2-3	15	TRBV10-3	CAISESIIGTDTQYF
TRBJ2-1	17	TRBV3-1	CASSQPTGALSYNEQFF
TRBJ1-2	14	TRBV20-1	CSARDSGPGYGYTF
TRBJ1-4	15	TRBV6-5	CASSYSAGPNEKLFF
TRBJ2-7	14	TRBV5-6	CASSVPGQRQQQYF
TRBJ2-1	19	TRBV5-1	CASSGYRDRGLISYNEQFF
TRBJ1-6	12	TRBV12-3/TRBV12-4	CASSFGGSPLHF
TRBJ1-1	16	TRBV18	CASSPKGDRQNTEAFF
TRBJ2-5	14	TRBV10-3	CAISEKGTGKTQYF
TRBJ2-5	13	TRBV28	CASSLYLGETQYF
TRBJ2-5	14	TRBV20-1	CSARADASQETQYF
TRBJ2-3	13	TRBV3-1	CASSPSGGTPRYF
TRBJ2-7	14	TRBV28	CASSRAGGPWEQYF
TRBJ2-2	15	TRBV24-1	CATSDQLAGDGELFF
TRBJ1-5	12	TRBV6-6	CASSYFKGAQHF
TRBJ2-7	11	TRBV29-1	CSVVITYEQYF
TRBJ2-2	19	TRBV12-3/TRBV12-4	CASSSTLRLAGGPAGELFF
TRBJ1-4	14	TRBV4-1	CASKKAGGYEKLFF
TRBJ2-5	15	TRBV5-1	CASSLSGTMQETQYF
TRBJ2-1	14	TRBV10-2	CASSGRTGYNEQFF
TRBJ2-1	13	TRBV12-3/TRBV12-4	CASSLGPRNEQFF
TRBJ2-3	12	TRBV15	CATSRVDGTQYF
TRBJ1-1	16	TRBV18	CASSRLGGAPNTEAFF
TRBJ2-1	13	TRBV6-5	CASSYLLGKEQFF
TRBJ2-2	15	TRBV6-2/TRBV6-3	CASSHRDRGSGELFF
TRBJ1-1	13	TRBV19	CASKGRTGDRAFF
TRBJ2-5	17	TRBV6-5	CASSLRRTSGREETQYF
TRBJ2-1	13	TRBV5-1	CASSLGSGTEQFF
TRBJ2-3	18	TRBV6-2/TRBV6-3	CASSYSIAWLAGADTQYF
TRBJ1-2	13	TRBV7-2	CASSPPSRGGYTF
TRBJ2-3	18	TRBV4-2	CASSQVQLAGKYTDTQYF
TRBJ1-1	14	TRBV12-3/TRBV12-4	CASSTTGTAQGAFF
TRBJ2-7	14	TRBV5-1	CASSLSGTPYEQYF